The 23 T cell receptor beta chains below come from one sample, sequenced in a study of blood T cell repertoires in COVID-19. The assay was immunoSEQ multiplex PCR, and TCRdb's table has in-frame clones only and misses some. Seen here are 25,000 to 30,000 clones, 70% to 90% observed once, and the top ten hold about 3%. Sequencing used peripheral blood. The receptors shown here come from a human donor in a cohort sampled during active COVID-19.

This clone was counted only a few times. V usage is TRBV4-1 and J usage is TRBJ1-4, with TRBD1 matching 9 bases. CDR3 length equals 15 residues. V lost 0 bases and J lost 6; bases outside the gene matches: 2. CDR1 and CDR2 from the germline V gene are MGHRA and YSYEKL. CDR3: CASSQDGDRDEKLFF. The CDR3 bases are TGCGCCAGCAGCCAAGATGGGGACAGGGATGAAAAACTGTTTTTT.

A single count supports this clone. The chain employs TRBV28 and TRBJ1-1; perhaps TRBD1 as D (6 bases). Trimming left V 6 bases short and J 1 base short, with 21 bases between. This CDR3 region has 17 residues. Germline assignment: CDR1 MDHEN and CDR2 SYDVKM. Written as DNA, the CDR3 is TGTGCCAGCAGAACCCTCATCCCCCAACAGGGGAACACTGAAGCTTTCTTT. It yields the protein CASRTLIPQQGNTEAFF.

The rearrangement uses TRBV2 and TRBJ2-7, with TRBD1 matching over 7 bases. The germline gives CDR1 SNHLY, CDR2 FYNNEI. The CDR3 is 12 amino acids. V gave up 3 bases and J gave up 6 bases; unmatched junction bases: 2. The CDR3 nucleotides are TGTGCCAGCAGTGATAGGGGGCCCGAGCAGTACTTC. Residues: CASSDRGPEQYF.

The gene calls are TRBV7-8 and TRBJ2-3; a possible D gene is TRBD1 (5 bases). V was trimmed by 3 bases and J by 3 bases, leaving 10 bases between them. The CDR3 consists of 14 residues. From germline, CDR1 is SGHVS and CDR2 FQNEAQ. The DNA of the CDR3 is TGTGCCAGCAGCTTGGGAAGGGGAACAGATACGCAGTATTTT. Its translation: CASSLGRGTDTQYF.

The gene calls are TRBV2 and TRBJ2-5; D possibly corresponds to TRBD1 (5 bases). Per the germline V gene, CDR1 is SNHLY and CDR2 is FYNNEI. V was pared by 9 bases and J by 1 base, with 15 bases between. This CDR3 region has 14 residues. CDR3 sequence (DNA): TGTGCCAGAAGGGGTTGGGCAGGCCAAGAGACCCAGTACTTC. Protein product: CARRGWAGQETQYF.

The chain combines TRBV23-1 with TRBJ1-6; tentatively, D is TRBD1 (5 bases). TRBV23-1 is placed among ORFs of uncertain function. There are 17 residues in the CDR3. Trimming took 6 bases from V and 0 from J, leaving 15 bases between them. The CDR3 loop is CASSPSRVSSYNSPLHF. CDR3 in DNA: TGCGCCAGCAGCCCGAGCAGGGTGAGCTCCTATAATTCACCCCTCCACTTT.

V and J are TRBV13 and TRBJ2-7; TRBD2 matches at 7 bases. The germline V gene has CDR1 PRHDT and CDR2 FYEKMQ (reference sequence). With 4 bases clipped from V and 6 bases from J, the junction kept 6 bases outside the gene matches. CDR3 size: 13 residues. The DNA of the CDR3 is TGTGCCAGCAGCTACCTGGGGGGGACCGAGCAGTACTTC. It translates to CASSYLGGTEQYF.

This chain joins TRBV5-5 and TRBJ2-5; TRBD2 agrees at 9 bases. V was pared by 2 bases and J by 5 bases, with 10 bases of the junction left unmatched. The CDR3 is 16 residues long. Germline CDR1 SGHKS, CDR2 YYEKEE (reference sequence). As DNA, the CDR3 is TGTGCCAGCAGCTTAGGGGCCTTACTAGCGGGTGAGACCCAGTACTTC. Amino acids: CASSLGALLAGETQYF.

The chain employs TRBV5-1 and TRBJ1-2, with D perhaps matching TRBD1 (6 bases). The CDR3 loop spans 14 amino acids. Trimming took 0 bases from V and 7 from J, leaving 13 bases between them. CDR1 is SGHRS and CDR2 is YFSETQ in the germline V gene. CDR3 coding DNA: TGCGCCAGCAGCTTGGAACAGGGCGTGTCTGGCTACACCTTC. This translates into CASSLEQGVSGYTF. Using reference TRBV5-1 and TRBJ1-2 for the parts outside the CDR3, the full variable domain is KAGVTQTPRYLIKTRGQQVTLSCSPISGHRSVSWYQQTPGQGLQFLFEYFSETQRNKGNFPGRFSGRQFSNSRSEMNVSTLELGDSALYLCASSLEQGVSGYTFGSGTRLTVV.

This chain joins TRBV5-8 and TRBJ2-1; weak D call: TRBD1 (6 bases). The CDR3 length is 14 residues. Germline-derived CDR1 and CDR2 are SGHTS and YDEGEE. Between the trimmed V and J ends, which lost 2 bases and 6 bases, there was a span of 12 bases. The CDR3: CASSLSRTVNEQFF. CDR3 coding DNA: TGTGCCAGCAGCTTATCTAGGACAGTCAATGAGCAGTTCTTC.

The chain uses TRBV5-1 and TRBJ1-1, with D perhaps matching TRBD1 (5 bases). The CDR3 has 16 residues. Germline loops: CDR1 SGHRS, CDR2 YFSETQ. Trimming left V 1 base short and J 2 bases short, with 15 bases between. The CDR3 DNA reads as TGCGCCAGCAGCTTGTCCGCAGGGTCCATTAACACTGAAGCTTTCTTT. It yields the protein CASSLSAGSINTEAFF.

The chain is built from TRBV28 and TRBJ2-1; D is perhaps TRBD2 (5 bases). Germline assignment: CDR1 MDHEN and CDR2 SYDVKM. V was cut by 5 bases and J by 10 bases, with 15 bases left in between. The CDR3 contains 13 residues. The CDR3 DNA reads TGTGCCAGCAGTCCCCCCACAAAGCGGGAGCAGTTCTTC. Translation gives CASSPPTKREQFF.

This chain uses TRBV5-1 with TRBJ2-1; 9 nucleotides agree with TRBD1. The CDR3 spans 16 residues. The germline gives CDR1 SGHRS, CDR2 YFSETQ. J lost 4 bases, V lost 6 bases, and 11 bases had no gene match. CDR3 in amino acids: CASTQYRDRAYNEQFF. CDR3 in DNA: TGCGCCAGCACGCAATACCGGGACAGGGCTTACAATGAGCAGTTCTTC.

The V and J genes are TRBV3-1 (or the pseudogene TRBV3-2) and TRBJ2-3, with D perhaps TRBD2 (6 bases). The V end lost 1 base, the J end lost 2 bases, and 22 bases lay between the germline ends. The germline gives CDR1 LGHDT, CDR2 YNNKEL (reference sequence). This CDR3 has 19 residues. Here the CDR3 reads CASSQGFATRWRVTDTQYF. In nucleotides, the CDR3 is TGTGCCAGCAGCCAAGGTTTTGCGACTAGATGGCGCGTCACAGATACGCAGTATTTT.

V usage is TRBV10-1 and J usage is TRBJ1-4; 8 bases line up with TRBD1. The CDR3 is made up of 14 amino acids. J lost 7 bases, V lost 6 bases, and 7 bases had no gene match. Per germline, CDR1 WNHNN and CDR2 SYGVQD (reference sequence). CDR3 sequence reads: CASSRTGNGEKLFF. As DNA, the CDR3 is TGCGCCAGCAGCCGGACAGGGAATGGTGAAAAACTGTTTTTT.

This chain connects TRBV30 to TRBJ1-2; a possible D gene is TRBD1 (5 bases). Germline CDR1 reads GTSNPN; CDR2 reads SVGIG (reference sequence). V was shortened by 0 bases and J by 4 bases, with 12 bases between the two germline ends. The length of the CDR3 is 14 residues. Written as DNA, the CDR3 is TGTGCCTGGAGTGTGGGCAGGGAGGCCTATGGCTACACCTTC. Protein sequence: CAWSVGREAYGYTF.

The V call is TRBV7-6, the J call TRBJ2-3; D is perhaps TRBD2 (5 bases). The CDR3 sequence is 13 residues long. Looked up from germline, CDR1 is SGHVS and CDR2 is FNYEAQ. Trimming shortened V by 1 base and J by 5 bases, and 7 bases separated the two germline ends. CDR3 residues: CASSLGLLDTQYF. CDR3 bases: TGTGCCAGCAGCTTAGGACTACTAGATACGCAGTATTTT.

This chain connects TRBV7-6 to TRBJ2-5; 7 bases are shared with TRBD1. Germline-derived CDR1 and CDR2 are SGHVS and FNYEAQ. Trimming removed 5 bases from V and 5 bases from J; junction bases left unmatched: 5. The CDR3 is 13 amino acids. CDR3 sequence (DNA): TGTGCCAGCAGCCCGGGACAGCAGGAGACCCAGTACTTC. Its protein is CASSPGQQETQYF.

The chain couples TRBV28 to TRBJ1-5, with 9 positions matching TRBD1. Trimming cost V 2 bases and J 6 bases; bases outside gene matches: 2. The CDR3 is made up of 14 amino acids. Germline V gene data show CDR1 as MDHEN and CDR2 as SYDVKM. The chain's CDR3 is CASSLGTGSQPQHF. CDR3 sequence (DNA): TGTGCCAGCAGTTTAGGGACAGGGTCTCAGCCCCAGCATTTT.

The rearrangement uses TRBV6-5 and TRBJ1-2; 7 bases align to TRBD1. V lost 2 bases to trimming and J lost 6 bases; unmatched junction nucleotides: 9. Germline V CDR1 and CDR2: MNHEY, SVGAGI. CDR3 length: 15 amino acids. This chain's CDR3 is CASSYGPGQRNGYTF. CDR3 coding DNA: TGTGCCAGCAGTTACGGGCCGGGACAGCGAAATGGCTACACCTTC.

This clone was seen only once. The genes are TRBV7-3 and TRBJ2-5, with D possibly matching TRBD1 (5 bases). There are 15 residues in the CDR3. Trimming removed 5 bases at V and 1 base at J, with 14 bases between. Germline V gives CDR1 SGHTA, CDR2 FQGTGA. The chain's CDR3 is CASSPWGSSQETQYF. CDR3 sequence (DNA): TGTGCCAGCAGCCCCTGGGGCTCCAGCCAAGAGACCCAGTACTTC.

The V and J genes are TRBV11-2 and TRBJ2-5; D possibly corresponds to TRBD2 (6 bases). Germline V gene lookup returns CDR1 SGHAT and CDR2 FQNNGV. The length of the CDR3 is 15 residues. Trimming took off 0 bases at V and 5 bases at J, with 13 bases between the two ends. The CDR3, as DNA: TGTGCCAGCAGCTTAGAATTGGGGAGCGGGGAGACCCAGTACTTC. Its translation: CASSLELGSGETQYF. The whole variable domain, filled in from reference TRBV11-2 and TRBJ2-5, reads EAGVAQSPRYKIIEKRQSVAFWCNPISGHATLYWYQQILGQGPKLLIQFQNNGVVDDSQLPKDRFSAERLKGVDSTLKIQPAKLEDSAVYLCASSLELGSGETQYFGPGTRLLVL.

The chain links TRBV6-5 to TRBJ2-7; D perhaps matches TRBD1 (5 bases). CDR3 length equals 16 residues. CDR1 MNHEY and CDR2 SVGAGI come from the germline V gene. With 0 bases removed from V and 0 bases from J, the gap between germline ends came to 12 bases. The CDR3, as DNA: TGTGCCAGCAGTTACTCCTCGACAGACAGCTCCTACGAGCAGTACTTC. Amino acids: CASSYSSTDSSYEQYF.